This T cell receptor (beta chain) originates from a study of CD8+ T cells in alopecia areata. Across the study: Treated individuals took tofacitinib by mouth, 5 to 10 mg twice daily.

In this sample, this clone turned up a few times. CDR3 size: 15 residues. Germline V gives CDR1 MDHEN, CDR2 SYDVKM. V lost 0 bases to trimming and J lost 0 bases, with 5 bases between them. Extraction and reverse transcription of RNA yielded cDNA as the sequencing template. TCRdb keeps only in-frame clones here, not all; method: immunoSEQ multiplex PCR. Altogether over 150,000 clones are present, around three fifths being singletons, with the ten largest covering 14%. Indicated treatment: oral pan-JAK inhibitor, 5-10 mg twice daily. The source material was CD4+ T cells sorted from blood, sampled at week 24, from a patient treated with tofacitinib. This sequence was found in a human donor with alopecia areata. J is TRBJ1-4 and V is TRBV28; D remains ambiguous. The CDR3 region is CASSLWGSTNEKLFF. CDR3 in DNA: TGTGCCAGCAGTTTATGGGGGTCAACTAATGAAAAACTGTTTTTT.